Shown below are 8 T cell receptor beta chains from a single sample sequenced in a study of T cells in Graves' hyperthyroidism and ophthalmopathy (dated by TCRdb to between 2017 and 2020). The library was obtained by multiplex PCR. The sequencer listed for this sample is Illumina HiSeq 2000. The TCR beta CDR3 regions were amplified from RNA transcripts. The first round of RT-PCR for the TCR CDR3 was performed with the HTBI primer set and the Qiagen OneStep RT-PCR kit. The public reads were reprocessed in TCRdb via fastp at Q25 and MiXCR, keeping in-frame beta chains. CDR3 protein duplicates are merged, each entry listing the most common genes and DNA. The sample table lists about 380,000 distinct CDR3 sequences, around 15% of them with a count of one. 15% to 20% of the sample lies in the top ten. The source material was blood. Every receptor here comes from a woman younger than 45 with Graves' ophthalmopathy.

The V call is TRBV3-1, the J call TRBJ1-3; D perhaps matches TRBD1 (6 bases). Trimming took 2 bases from V and 0 from J, leaving 14 bases between them. In germline, CDR1 is LGHDT, CDR2 YNNKEL (reference sequence). This CDR3 has 17 amino acids. The CDR3 DNA is TGTGCCAGCAGCCAACACAGACAGGCAAGCTCTGGAAACACCATATATTTT. Translated, it gives CASSQHRQASSGNTIYF.

This clonotype was recorded at least ten times. The V and J genes are TRBV27 and TRBJ2-1; no definite D call. CDR1 is MNHEY, CDR2 SMNVEV, per germline (reference sequence). Deletions cut 3 bases from V and 6 bases from J, with 12 bases between. This CDR3 has 14 amino acids. DNA for the CDR3: TGTGCCAGCAGTTTCGGGCCCGGGTCCAATGAGCAGTTCTTC. It is translated as CASSFGPGSNEQFF.

This clonotype was seen more than once but under ten times. The V and J genes are TRBV20-1 and TRBJ1-6, with D uncertain. V was cut by 3 bases and J by 10 bases, with 16 bases left in between. Looked up from germline, CDR1 is DFQATT and CDR2 is SNEGSKA (reference sequence). The CDR3 length is 14 residues. The CDR3 region is CSARELAHDSPLHF. CDR3 sequence (DNA): TGCAGTGCTAGGGAGCTAGCCCATGACTCACCCCTCCACTTT.

At least ten counts were recorded for this clonotype. The chain combines TRBV7-9 with TRBJ1-2, with TRBD1 as a possible D gene (6 bases). The CDR3 spans 15 residues. Germline CDR1 SEHNR, CDR2 FQNEAQ (reference sequence). V lost 5 bases and J lost 2, with 15 bases in between. The CDR3 bases are TGTGCCAGCAGCCGAGGAGGGGGGGAAAACTATGGCTACACCTTC. Translation: CASSRGGGENYGYTF.

The rearrangement joins TRBV6-5 to TRBJ2-1; 9 bases line up with TRBD2. The CDR3 sequence is 18 residues long. Unmatched junction bases numbered 19, after V lost 5 bases and J lost 8 bases. CDR1 and CDR2 (germline): MNHEY, SVGAGI. CDR3 loop: CASSPRTQIAGVDDEQFF. CDR3 DNA: TGTGCCAGCAGTCCTCGCACCCAGATAGCGGGGGTAGATGATGAGCAGTTCTTC.

This clonotype was seen repeatedly, ten times or more. The chain joins TRBV5-1 to TRBJ2-3; D uncertain. V was clipped by 2 bases and J by 6 bases, with 13 bases between them. CDR1 and CDR2 (germline): SGHRS, YFSETQ. The CDR3 has 14 residues. The CDR3 sequence: CASSFRQVEDTQYF. The CDR3, as DNA: TGCGCCAGCAGCTTTCGGCAGGTAGAGGATACGCAGTATTTT.

CDR3 coding DNA: TGTGCCAGAAAGGACAGCTGTAATGACTCCTATAATTCACCCCTCCACTTT. This gives the protein CARKDSCNDSYNSPLHF. The genes are TRBV6-1 and TRBJ1-6; possibly TRBD1 for D (6 bases). CDR1 and CDR2 (germline): MNHNS, SASEGT. CDR3 size: 17 residues. Trimming took off 9 bases at V and 0 bases at J, with 18 bases between the two ends.

V is TRBV20-1 and J is TRBJ1-5; 7 nucleotides agree with TRBD1. The CDR3 covers 15 residues. Trimming removed 4 bases from V and 0 bases from J; junction bases left unmatched: 6. From germline, CDR1 is DFQATT and CDR2 SNEGSKA (reference sequence). The CDR3 spells CSATDRRDSNQPQHF. DNA of the CDR3: TGCAGTGCTACGGACAGGCGCGATAGCAATCAGCCCCAGCATTTT.